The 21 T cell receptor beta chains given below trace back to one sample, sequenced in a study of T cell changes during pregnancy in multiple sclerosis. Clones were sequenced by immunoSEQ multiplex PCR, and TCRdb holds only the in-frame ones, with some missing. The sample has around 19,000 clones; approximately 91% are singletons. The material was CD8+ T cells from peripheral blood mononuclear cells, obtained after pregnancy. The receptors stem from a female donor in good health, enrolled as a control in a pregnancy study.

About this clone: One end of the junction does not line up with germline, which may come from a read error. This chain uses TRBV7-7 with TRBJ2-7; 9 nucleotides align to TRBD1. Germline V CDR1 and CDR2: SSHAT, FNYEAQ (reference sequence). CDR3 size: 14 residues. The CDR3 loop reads CASSMGTGFHEQYF. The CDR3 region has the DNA TGTGCTAGCAGTATGGGGACAGGGTTCCACGAGCAGTACTTC. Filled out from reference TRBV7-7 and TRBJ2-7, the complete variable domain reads GAGVSQSPRYKVTKRGQDVTLRCDPISSHATLYWYQQALGQGPEFLTYFNYEAQPDKSGLPSDRFSAERPEGSISTLTIQRTEQRDSAMYRCASSMGTGFHEQYFGPGTRLTVT.

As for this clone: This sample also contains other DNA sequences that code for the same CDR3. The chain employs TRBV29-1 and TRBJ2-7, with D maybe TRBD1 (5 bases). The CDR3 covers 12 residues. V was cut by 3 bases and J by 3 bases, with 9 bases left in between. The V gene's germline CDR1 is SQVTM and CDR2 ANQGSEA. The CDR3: CSVEAGRYEQYF. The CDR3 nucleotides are TGCAGCGTTGAGGCAGGGCGCTACGAGCAGTACTTC.

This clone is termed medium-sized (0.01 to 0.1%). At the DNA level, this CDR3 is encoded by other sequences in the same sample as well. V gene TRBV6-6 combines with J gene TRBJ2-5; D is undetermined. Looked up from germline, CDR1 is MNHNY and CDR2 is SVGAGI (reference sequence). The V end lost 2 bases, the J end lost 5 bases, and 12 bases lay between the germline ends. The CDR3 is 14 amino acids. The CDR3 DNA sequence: TGTGCCAGCAGTTACGAACCGCGGAGTGAGACCCAGTACTTC. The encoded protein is CASSYEPRSETQYF.

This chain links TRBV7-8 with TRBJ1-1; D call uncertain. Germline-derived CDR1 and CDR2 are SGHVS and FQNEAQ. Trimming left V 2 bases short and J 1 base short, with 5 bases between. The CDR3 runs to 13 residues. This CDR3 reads CASSLLGNTEAFF. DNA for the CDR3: TGTGCCAGCAGCTTACTAGGGAACACTGAAGCTTTCTTT.

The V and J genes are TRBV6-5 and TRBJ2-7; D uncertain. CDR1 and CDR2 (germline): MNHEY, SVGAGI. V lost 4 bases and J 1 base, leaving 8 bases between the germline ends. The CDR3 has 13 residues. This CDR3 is CASSLFPSYEQYF. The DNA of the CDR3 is TGTGCCAGCAGTTTATTCCCTTCCTACGAGCAGTACTTC.

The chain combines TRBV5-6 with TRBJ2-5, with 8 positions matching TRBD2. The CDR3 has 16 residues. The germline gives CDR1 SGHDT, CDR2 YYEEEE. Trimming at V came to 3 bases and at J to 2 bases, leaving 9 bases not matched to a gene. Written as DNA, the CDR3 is TGTGCCAGCAGCTCCGCGTGGCGGGGGGAACAAGAGACCCAGTACTTC. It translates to CASSSAWRGEQETQYF.

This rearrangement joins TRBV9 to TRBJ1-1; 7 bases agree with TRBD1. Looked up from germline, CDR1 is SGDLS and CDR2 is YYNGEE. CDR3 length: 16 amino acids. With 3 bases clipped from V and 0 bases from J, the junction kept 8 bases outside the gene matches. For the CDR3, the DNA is TGTGCCAGCAGCGCGGGACAGCTACTTCTGAACACTGAAGCTTTCTTT. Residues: CASSAGQLLLNTEAFF.

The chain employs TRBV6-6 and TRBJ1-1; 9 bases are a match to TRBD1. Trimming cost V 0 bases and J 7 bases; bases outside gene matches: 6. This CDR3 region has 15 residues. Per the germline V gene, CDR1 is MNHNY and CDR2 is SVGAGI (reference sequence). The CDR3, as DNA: TGTGCCAGCAGTTACTCGGTGGACAGGGGCATTGAAGCTTTCTTT. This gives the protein CASSYSVDRGIEAFF.

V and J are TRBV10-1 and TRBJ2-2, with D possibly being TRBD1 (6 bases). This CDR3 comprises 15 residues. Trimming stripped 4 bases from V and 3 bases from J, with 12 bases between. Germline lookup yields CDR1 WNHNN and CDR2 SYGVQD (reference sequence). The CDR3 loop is CASSGAGTHTGELFF. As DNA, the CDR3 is TGCGCCAGCAGTGGCGCCGGGACACACACCGGGGAGCTGTTTTTT.

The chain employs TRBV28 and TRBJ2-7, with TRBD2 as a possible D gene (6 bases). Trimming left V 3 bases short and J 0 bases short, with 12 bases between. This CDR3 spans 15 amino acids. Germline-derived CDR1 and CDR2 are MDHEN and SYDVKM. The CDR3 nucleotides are TGTGCCAGCAGTTTTGTCGGGACTGCCTCCTACGAGCAGTACTTC. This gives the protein CASSFVGTASYEQYF.

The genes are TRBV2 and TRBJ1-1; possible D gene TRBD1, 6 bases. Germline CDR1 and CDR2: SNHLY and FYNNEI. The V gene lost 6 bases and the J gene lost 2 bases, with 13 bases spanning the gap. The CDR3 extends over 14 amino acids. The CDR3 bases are TGTGCCAGCAGCCTCCGGGGGGCCAACACTGAAGCTTTCTTT. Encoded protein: CASSLRGANTEAFF.

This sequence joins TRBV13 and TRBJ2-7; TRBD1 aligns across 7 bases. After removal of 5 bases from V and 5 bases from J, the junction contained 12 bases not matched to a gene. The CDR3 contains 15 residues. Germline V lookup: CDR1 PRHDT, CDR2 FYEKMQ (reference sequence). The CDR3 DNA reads TGTGCCAGCAGCATCCATATAGGGGGCTTCGACGAGCAGTACTTC. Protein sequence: CASSIHIGGFDEQYF.

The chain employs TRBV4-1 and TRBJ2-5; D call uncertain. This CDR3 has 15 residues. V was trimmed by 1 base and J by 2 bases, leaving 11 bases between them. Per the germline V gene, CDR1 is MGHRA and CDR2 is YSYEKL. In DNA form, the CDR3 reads TGCGCCAGCAGCCAAGGCTATGGAGTTCAAGAGACCCAGTACTTC. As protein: CASSQGYGVQETQYF.

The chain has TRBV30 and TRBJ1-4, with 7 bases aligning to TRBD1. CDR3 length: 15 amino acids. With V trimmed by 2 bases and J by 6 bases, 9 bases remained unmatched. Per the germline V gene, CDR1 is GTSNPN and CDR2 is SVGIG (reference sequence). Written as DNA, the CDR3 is TGTGCCTGGAGTTCCACCGGGACAGCCTATGAAAAACTGTTTTTT. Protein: CAWSSTGTAYEKLFF.

The CDR3 DNA reads TGTGCCAGCACCACGGGCGGGACGGCCTACAATGAGCAGTTCTTC. Translation: CASTTGGTAYNEQFF. The chain employs TRBV7-9 and TRBJ2-1, with D possibly matching TRBD2 (6 bases). The CDR3 consists of 15 residues. From germline, CDR1 is SEHNR and CDR2 FQNEAQ (reference sequence). V lost 7 bases and J lost 2, with 15 bases in between.

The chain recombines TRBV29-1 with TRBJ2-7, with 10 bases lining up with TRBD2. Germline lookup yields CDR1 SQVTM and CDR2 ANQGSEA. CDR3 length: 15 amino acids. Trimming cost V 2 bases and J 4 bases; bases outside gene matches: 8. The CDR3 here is CSVEMAGTSEYEQYF. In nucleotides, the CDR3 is TGCAGCGTTGAAATGGCCGGGACTAGCGAGTACGAGCAGTACTTC.

The CDR3 region is CASSLGDSPPYNEQFF. The CDR3 DNA follows: TGTGCCAGCAGCTTAGGGGACTCCCCACCCTACAATGAGCAGTTCTTC. The V call is TRBV7-2, the J call TRBJ2-1; D is possibly TRBD2 (6 bases). Per the germline V gene, CDR1 is SGHTA and CDR2 is FQGNSA. This CDR3 contains 16 residues. Trimming stripped 1 base from V and 2 bases from J, with 12 bases between.

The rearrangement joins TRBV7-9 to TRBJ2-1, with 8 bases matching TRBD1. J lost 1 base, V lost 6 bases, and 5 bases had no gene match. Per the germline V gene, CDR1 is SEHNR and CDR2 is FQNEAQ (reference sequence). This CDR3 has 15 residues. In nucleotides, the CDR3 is TGTGCCAGCAGGGTGGACAGGGAGTCCTACAATGAGCAGTTCTTC. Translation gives CASRVDRESYNEQFF.

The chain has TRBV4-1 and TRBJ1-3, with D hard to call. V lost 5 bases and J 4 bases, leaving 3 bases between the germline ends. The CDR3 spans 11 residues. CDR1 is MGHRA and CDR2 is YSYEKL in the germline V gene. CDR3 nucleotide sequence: TGCGCCAGCAGCGAGGGAAACACCATATATTTT. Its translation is CASSEGNTIYF.

The CDR3 region has the DNA TGTGCCAGCAGAGGGACTAGCGCCGTCGGGGAGCTGTTTTTT. This sequence encodes CASRGTSAVGELFF. The chain joins TRBV2 to TRBJ2-2, with 10 nucleotides matching TRBD2. Germline loops: CDR1 SNHLY, CDR2 FYNNEI. The trim removed 6 bases at V and 7 bases at J, leaving 5 bases unmatched. The CDR3 runs to 14 residues.

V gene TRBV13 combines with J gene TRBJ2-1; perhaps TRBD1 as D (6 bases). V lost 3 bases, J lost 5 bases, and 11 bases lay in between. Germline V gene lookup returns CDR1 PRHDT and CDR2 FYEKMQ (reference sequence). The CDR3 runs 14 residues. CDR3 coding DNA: TGTGCCAGCAGCTTGCAGGGGACGAACAATGAGCAGTTCTTC. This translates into CASSLQGTNNEQFF.